This T cell receptor (beta chain) was retrieved from a study of T cell responses to AZD1222 COVID-19 vaccine. Whole-study results and caveats: Recipients of two AZD1222 doses showed rising Spike-specific TCR breadth and depth. Donors, mostly white British, included more females; clonal diversity was possibly underestimated. After the peak T cell response, and only then, were repertoires sampled. Regions left unmutated in variants are reportedly the target of nearly half of spike-specific TCRs.

Generated by immunoSEQ multiplex PCR, the TCRdb table keeps only in-frame clones and is missing some. This sample has approximately 70,000 clones, with approximately 88% found just once. Concerning this clone itself: Antigen specificity is unknown.

Sequencing used peripheral blood, obtained 28 days after the second dose of the MenACWY control vaccine. The clonotype comes from an adult who received the MenACWY meningococcal vaccine as a control.

The DNA for the CDR3 is TGTGCCAGCAGCTTAGGACAGGGGGGGACCCAGTACTTC. Translated: CASSLGQGGTQYF. The V gene is TRBV7-9, the J gene TRBJ2-5, with TRBD1 matching 9 bases. There are 13 residues in the CDR3. Trimming at V came to 1 base and at J to 7 bases, leaving 1 base not matched to a gene. Per the germline V gene, CDR1 is SEHNR and CDR2 is FQNEAQ (reference sequence).